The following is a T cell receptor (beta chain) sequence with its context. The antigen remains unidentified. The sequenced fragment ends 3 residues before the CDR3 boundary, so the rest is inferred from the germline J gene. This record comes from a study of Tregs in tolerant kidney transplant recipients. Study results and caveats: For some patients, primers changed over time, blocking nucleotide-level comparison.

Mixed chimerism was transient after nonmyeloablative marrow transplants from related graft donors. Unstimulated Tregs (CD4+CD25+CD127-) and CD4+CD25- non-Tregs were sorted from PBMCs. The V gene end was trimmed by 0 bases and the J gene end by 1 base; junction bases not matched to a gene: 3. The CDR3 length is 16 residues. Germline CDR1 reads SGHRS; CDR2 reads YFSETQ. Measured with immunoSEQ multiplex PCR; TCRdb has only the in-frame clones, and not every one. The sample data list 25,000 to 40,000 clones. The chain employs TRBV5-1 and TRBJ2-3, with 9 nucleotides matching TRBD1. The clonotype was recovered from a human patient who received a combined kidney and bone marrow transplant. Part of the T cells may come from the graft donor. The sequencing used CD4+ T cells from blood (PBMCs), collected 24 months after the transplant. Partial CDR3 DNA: TGCGCCAGCAGCTTGGCCACAGGGGGCGGCACAGATACG. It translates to CASSLATGGGTDT. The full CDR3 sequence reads CASSLATGGGTDTQYF.